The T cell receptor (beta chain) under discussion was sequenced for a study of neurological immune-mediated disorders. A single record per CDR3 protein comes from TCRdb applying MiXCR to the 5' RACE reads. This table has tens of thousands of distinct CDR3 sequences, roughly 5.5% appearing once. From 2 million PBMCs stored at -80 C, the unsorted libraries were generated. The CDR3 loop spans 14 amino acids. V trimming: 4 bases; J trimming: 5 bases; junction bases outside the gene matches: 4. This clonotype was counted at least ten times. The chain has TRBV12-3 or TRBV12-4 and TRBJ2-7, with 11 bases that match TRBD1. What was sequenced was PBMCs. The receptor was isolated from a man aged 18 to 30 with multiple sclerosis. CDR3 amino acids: CASSSDRGRDEQYF. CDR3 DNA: TGTGCCAGCAGTTCGGACAGGGGGCGGGACGAGCAGTACTTC.